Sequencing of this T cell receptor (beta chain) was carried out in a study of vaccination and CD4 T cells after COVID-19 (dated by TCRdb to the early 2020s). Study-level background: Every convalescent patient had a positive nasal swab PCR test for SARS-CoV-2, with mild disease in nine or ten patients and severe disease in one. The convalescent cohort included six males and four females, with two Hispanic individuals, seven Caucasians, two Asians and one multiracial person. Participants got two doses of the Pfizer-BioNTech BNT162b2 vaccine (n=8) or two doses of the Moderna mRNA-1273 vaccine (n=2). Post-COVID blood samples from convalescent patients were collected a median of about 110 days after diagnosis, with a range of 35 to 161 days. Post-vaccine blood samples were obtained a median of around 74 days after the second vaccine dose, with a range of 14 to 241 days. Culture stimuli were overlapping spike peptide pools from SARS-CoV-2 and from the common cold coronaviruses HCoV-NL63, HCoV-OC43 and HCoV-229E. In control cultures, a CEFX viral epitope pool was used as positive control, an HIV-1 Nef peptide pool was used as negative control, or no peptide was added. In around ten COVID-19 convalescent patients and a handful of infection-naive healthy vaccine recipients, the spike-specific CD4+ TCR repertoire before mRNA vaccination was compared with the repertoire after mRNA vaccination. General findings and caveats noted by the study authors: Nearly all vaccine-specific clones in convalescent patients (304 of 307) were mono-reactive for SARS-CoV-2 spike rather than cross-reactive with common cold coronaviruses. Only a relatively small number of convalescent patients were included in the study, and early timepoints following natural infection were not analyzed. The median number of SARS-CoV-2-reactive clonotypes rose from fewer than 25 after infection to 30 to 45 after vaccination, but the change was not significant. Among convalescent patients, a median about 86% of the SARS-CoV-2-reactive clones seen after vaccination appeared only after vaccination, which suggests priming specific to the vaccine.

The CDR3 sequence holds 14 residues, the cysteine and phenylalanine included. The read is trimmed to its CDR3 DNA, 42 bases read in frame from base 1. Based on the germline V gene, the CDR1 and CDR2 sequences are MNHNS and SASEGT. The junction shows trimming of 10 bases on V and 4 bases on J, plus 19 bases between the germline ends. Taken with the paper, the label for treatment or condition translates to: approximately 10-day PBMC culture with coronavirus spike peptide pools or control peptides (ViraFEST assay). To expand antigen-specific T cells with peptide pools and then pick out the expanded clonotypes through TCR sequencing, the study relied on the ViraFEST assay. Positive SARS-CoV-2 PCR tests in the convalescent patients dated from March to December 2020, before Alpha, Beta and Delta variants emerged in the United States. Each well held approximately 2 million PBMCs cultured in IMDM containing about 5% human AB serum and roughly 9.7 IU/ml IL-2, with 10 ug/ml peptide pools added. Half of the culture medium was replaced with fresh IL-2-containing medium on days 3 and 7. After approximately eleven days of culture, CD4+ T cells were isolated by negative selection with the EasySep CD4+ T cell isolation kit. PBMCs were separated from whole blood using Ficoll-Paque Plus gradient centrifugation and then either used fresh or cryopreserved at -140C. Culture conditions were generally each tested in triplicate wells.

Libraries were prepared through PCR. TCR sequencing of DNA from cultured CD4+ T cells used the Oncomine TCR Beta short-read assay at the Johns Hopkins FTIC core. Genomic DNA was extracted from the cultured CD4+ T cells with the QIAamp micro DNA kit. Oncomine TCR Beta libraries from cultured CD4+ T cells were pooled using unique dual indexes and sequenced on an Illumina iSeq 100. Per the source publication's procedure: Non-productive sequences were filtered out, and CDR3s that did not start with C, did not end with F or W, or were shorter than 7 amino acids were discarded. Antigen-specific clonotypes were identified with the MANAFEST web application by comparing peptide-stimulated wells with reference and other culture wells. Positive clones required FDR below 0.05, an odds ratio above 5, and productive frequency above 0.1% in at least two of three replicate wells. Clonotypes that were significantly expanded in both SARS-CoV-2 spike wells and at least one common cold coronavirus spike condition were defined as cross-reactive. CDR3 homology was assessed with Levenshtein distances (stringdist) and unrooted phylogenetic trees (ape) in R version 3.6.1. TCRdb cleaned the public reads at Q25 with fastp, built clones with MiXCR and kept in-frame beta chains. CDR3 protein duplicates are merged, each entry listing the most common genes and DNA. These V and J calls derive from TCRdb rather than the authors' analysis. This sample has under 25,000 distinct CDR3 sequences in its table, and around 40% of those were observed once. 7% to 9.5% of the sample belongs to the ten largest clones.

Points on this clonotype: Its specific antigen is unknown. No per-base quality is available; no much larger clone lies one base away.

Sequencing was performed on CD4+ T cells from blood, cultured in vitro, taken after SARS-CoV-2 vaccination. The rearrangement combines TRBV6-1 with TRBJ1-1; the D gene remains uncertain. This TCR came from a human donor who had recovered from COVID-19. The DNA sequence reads TGTGCCACCATCATGTCATACGCGGCCACTGAAGCTTTCTTT. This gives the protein CATIMSYAATEAFF.